Listed below are T cell receptor beta chains from one sample, sequenced in a study of CXCR3-negative and CXCR3-positive naive CD8 T cells. TCRdb re-called the 5' RACE reads and gives one entry per CDR3 protein, without DNA. Its table records roughly 61,000 distinct CDR3 sequences. Sequencing input: naive CXCR3+ CD8+ T cells from blood. All receptors derive from a human donor in good health. Some clones in this sample may be carry-over from other donors' samples. Both conserved end residues are part of each CDR3. Size is stated for part of the rows, as once, few or many counts, or as a class when the clone is expanded.

clone_size j_call v_call cdr3_aa
. TRBJ2-2 TRBV6-2/TRBV6-3 CASSFGTGELFF
. TRBJ2-7 TRBV5-1 CASSFVQSSYEQYF
. TRBJ2-3 TRBV29-1 CSVEDGLNTDTQYF
. TRBJ2-7 TRBV5-1 CASSLQEAYEQYF
. TRBJ2-7 TRBV29-1 CSVLAGAMEQYF
. TRBJ2-1 TRBV5-1 CASSSTQTGNTYNEQFF
. TRBJ1-1 TRBV15 CATSRDRGRVAEAFF
. TRBJ2-4 TRBV7-2 CASSLLVQVLYF
. TRBJ2-6 TRBV2 CASRTRGQETSGANVLTF
. TRBJ2-7 TRBV9 CASSVGGQSTYEQYF
. TRBJ1-1 TRBV27 CASSLSGGYTEAFF
. TRBJ2-7 TRBV28 CASSWATSGSSYEQYF
. TRBJ1-2 TRBV5-1 CASSFFGGDRGQYGYTF
. TRBJ1-1 TRBV21-1 CASSTASNTEAFF
. TRBJ1-1 TRBV12-2 CASRLPGREAFF
. TRBJ2-7 TRBV27 CASSSGYEQYF
. TRBJ1-2 TRBV29-1 CSSTGGLNYGYTF
. TRBJ1-2 TRBV7-2 CASSLALIGGYTF
. TRBJ2-1 TRBV6-6 CASSYEEDRVWIGQFF
. TRBJ1-6 TRBV5-6 CASSLEQETPLWPLHF
. TRBJ1-4 TRBV10-3 CAISWDRADNEKLFF
. TRBJ1-2 TRBV25-1 CASSDGGLYGYTF
. TRBJ2-7 TRBV20-1 CSARTDETYEQYF
. TRBJ2-5 TRBV7-2 CASSTLAVRGTQYF
. TRBJ2-3 TRBV9 CASSVVRGANTDTQYF
medium-sized TRBJ2-7 TRBV12-3/TRBV12-4 CASSRPLSYEQYF
. TRBJ2-1 TRBV11-3 CASSLGSGAYNEQFF
. TRBJ1-2 TRBV29-1 CSVDGQGKNYGYTF
. TRBJ1-1 TRBV12-3/TRBV12-4 CASSLVGQGNTEAFF
. TRBJ1-1 TRBV4-1 CASSQLGQGTAEAFF
. TRBJ1-1 TRBV28 CASSLLSRAEAFF
. TRBJ2-1 TRBV13 CASSSGWKHGNEQFF
. TRBJ2-7 TRBV6-6 CASSYDSGIYEQYF
. TRBJ1-1 TRBV11-2 CASSLEGVNTEAFF
. TRBJ2-7 TRBV7-9 CASSYFSGRSSYEQYF
. TRBJ2-5 TRBV6-5 CASSYSIGLKETQYF
. TRBJ1-1 TRBV12-3/TRBV12-4 CASSLEGDLYTAALF
. TRBJ2-3 TRBV5-1 CASSLYRERTDTQYF
. TRBJ2-5 TRBV7-9 CASTPWGGETQYF
. TRBJ2-7 TRBV29-1 CSARAEYWDYEQYF
. TRBJ2-1 TRBV28 CASSRGLSYNEQFF
. TRBJ2-1 TRBV6-2/TRBV6-3 CASSIPGPSYNEQFF
. TRBJ1-2 TRBV7-9 CASSLGQNRGYTF
. TRBJ2-1 TRBV29-1 CSVEWRERVDEQFF
. TRBJ2-1 TRBV29-1 CSVEDWVSYNEQFF
. TRBJ1-5 TRBV7-9 CASSLIYSNQPQHF
. TRBJ1-1 TRBV4-3 CASSPGRTGESPNTEAFF
. TRBJ1-2 TRBV12-3/TRBV12-4 CASSLEREGYTF
. TRBJ2-7 TRBV4-3 CASSHRTGIEQYF
. TRBJ2-7 TRBV20-1 CSARDWTSGDEQYF
. TRBJ1-2 TRBV29-1 CSAAGLLNYGYTF
. TRBJ2-5 TRBV10-3 CAIAGDQETQYF
. TRBJ2-1 TRBV29-1 CSVGQGPEFWFF
. TRBJ2-2 TRBV11-3 CASSAKQGAGTGELFF
. TRBJ2-5 TRBV7-3 CASSPSMGGQETQYF
. TRBJ1-1 TRBV2 CASSEVGDRAFF
. TRBJ1-1 TRBV19 CASRFQGANTEAFF
. TRBJ2-1 TRBV28 CASSLWTSGGEYNEQFF
. TRBJ1-5 TRBV27 CASSLSLNQPQHF
. TRBJ2-7 TRBV29-1 CSVTGGSSYEQYF